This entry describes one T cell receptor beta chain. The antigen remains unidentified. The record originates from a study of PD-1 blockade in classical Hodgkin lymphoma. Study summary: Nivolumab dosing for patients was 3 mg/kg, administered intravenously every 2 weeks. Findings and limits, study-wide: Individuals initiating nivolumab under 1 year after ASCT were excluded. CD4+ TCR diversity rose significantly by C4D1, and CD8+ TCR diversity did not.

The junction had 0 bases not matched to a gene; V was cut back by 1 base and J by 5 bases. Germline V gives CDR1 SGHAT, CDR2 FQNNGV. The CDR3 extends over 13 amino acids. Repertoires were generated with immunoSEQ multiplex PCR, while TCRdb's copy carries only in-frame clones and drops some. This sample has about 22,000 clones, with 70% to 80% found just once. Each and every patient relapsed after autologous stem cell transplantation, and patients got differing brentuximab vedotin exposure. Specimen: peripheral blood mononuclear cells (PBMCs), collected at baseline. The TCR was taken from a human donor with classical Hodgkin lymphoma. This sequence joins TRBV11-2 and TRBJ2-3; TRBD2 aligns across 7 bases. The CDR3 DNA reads TGTGCCAGCAGCTTAGGGACTAGAGATACGCAGTATTTT. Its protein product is CASSLGTRDTQYF.